The clone carrying this T cell receptor (beta chain) was counted only a few times. Its antigen is unidentified. A universal primer site was created by template switching, with the cDNA bearing unique molecular identifiers. Each CDR3 protein gets one entry after TCRdb re-called the 5' RACE reads with MiXCR. The sample gives about 450,000 distinct CDR3 sequences, roughly 18% of which show up once; less than 15% is in the top ten. This CDR3 has 17 residues. V dropped 0 bases and J dropped 0 bases, with 13 bases sitting between them. The germline gives CDR1 SGHRS, CDR2 YFSETQ. This entry belongs to a study of identical twins. There were only healthy Caucasians among the donors. Whole-study findings and limits: Conclusions were based on cross-sectional statistical analysis, without following the same donors. Models underestimated how often monozygotic twins shared out-of-frame TCR alpha.

The sequencing sample was made of naive T cells sorted from blood. This clonotype was obtained from a man aged 50 to 59 in good health. The genes are TRBV5-1 and TRBJ2-1, with a tentative D call TRBD2 (6 bases). CDR3 bases: TGCGCCAGCAGCTTGGTGGCGGGGAAGAGCTCCTACAATGAGCAGTTCTTC. Translating it yields CASSLVAGKSSYNEQFF.